These 18 T cell receptor beta chains share one sample of origin, sequenced in a study of regulatory T cells in long-lasting Graves disease. Time point specified: newly diagnosed GD, antithyroid drugs for less than 3 months. With RNA extracted from PBMCs as input, the TCR library was made. Building of the TCR beta libraries involved iRepertoire HTBI primers and Arm-PCR of CDR3 regions. Via MiXCR, TCRdb re-called the multiplex PCR reads, giving one row per CDR3 protein. The sample records 450,000 to 600,000 distinct CDR3 sequences, about 13% being singletons. This same sample was also taken into another study, of T cells in Graves' hyperthyroidism and ophthalmopathy.

The source was peripheral blood mononuclear cells (PBMCs), collected at new diagnosis, from a patient treated with antithyroid drugs. The receptors derive from a man aged 30-40 years with Graves disease.

Concerning this clonotype: A much larger clone lies a single base off, so this may be a read error. The chain employs TRBV29-1 and TRBJ1-1, with a possible D match to TRBD1 (6 bases). The CDR3 runs 13 residues. Germline assignment: CDR1 SQVTM and CDR2 ANQGSEA. The CDR3 DNA reads as TGCAGCGTCCTGGGGGCCATGAACGCTGAAGCTTTCTTT. Its protein is CSVLGAMNAEAFF. Complete variable domain (other parts from reference TRBV29-1 and TRBJ1-1): SAVISQKPSRDICQRGTSLTIQCQVDSQVTMMFWYRQQPGQSLTLIATANQGSEATYESGFVIDKFPISRPNLTFSTLTVSNMSPEDSSIYLCSVLGAMNAEAFFGQGTRLTVV.

In its sample, this clonotype was seen many times. The chain carries TRBV27 and TRBJ2-1; D call uncertain. CDR3 length: 12 amino acids. V shed 5 bases and J shed 8 bases, with 10 bases lying between them. Germline-derived CDR1 and CDR2 are MNHEY and SMNVEV (reference sequence). The CDR3 reads CASSRHGYEQFF. Written as DNA, the CDR3 is TGTGCCAGCAGTCGTCACGGGTATGAGCAGTTCTTC.

At least ten counts were recorded for this clonotype. CDR3 DNA: TGTGCCAGCAGTTTAAAGGGGGGTCGGGAGACCCAGTACTTC. It encodes CASSLKGGRETQYF. The chain couples TRBV12-3 or TRBV12-4 to TRBJ2-5, with D possibly being TRBD1 or TRBD2 (6 bases each). Trimming shortened V by 2 bases and J by 5 bases, and 12 bases separated the two germline ends. The CDR3 contains 14 residues.

There are many counts of this clonotype. The CDR3 DNA reads as TGCAGCGTTGAAGGGACAGACCTGAGGGAGCAGTACTTC. It specifies CSVEGTDLREQYF. The chain couples TRBV29-1 to TRBJ2-7; tentatively, D is TRBD1 (6 bases). The CDR3 loop spans 13 amino acids. V was clipped by 1 base and J by 7 bases, with 14 bases between them. The V gene's germline CDR1 is SQVTM and CDR2 ANQGSEA.

With respect to this clonotype: Possible read error: a much larger clone is one base away. The J gene is TRBJ2-7, the V gene TRBV11-2, with D tentatively TRBD1 or TRBD2 (6 bases each). The CDR3 sequence is 18 residues long. Germline lookup yields CDR1 SGHAT and CDR2 FQNNGV. CDR3 DNA: TGTGCCAGCGGCTTAGAAATGGCCGGGGGCGAGAGCAACCACGAGCAGTACTTC. It yields the protein CASGLEMAGGESNHEQYF.

The rearrangement joins TRBV25-1 to TRBJ1-2; possible D gene TRBD1, 5 bases. V lost 1 base and J lost 8, with 14 bases in between. The CDR3 has 14 residues. Per germline, CDR1 MGHDK and CDR2 SYGVNS. CDR3 coding DNA: TGTGCCAGCAGTGAATCGGGCAGGGCGATGGGCTACACCTTC. The encoded protein is CASSESGRAMGYTF.

This clonotype was picked up many times. The chain uses TRBV29-1 and TRBJ2-1; the D call may be TRBD1 or TRBD2 (6 bases each). Trimming shortened V by 2 bases and J by 3 bases, and 17 bases separated the two germline ends. Per germline, CDR1 SQVTM and CDR2 ANQGSEA. This CDR3 region has 16 residues. CDR3 bases: TGCAGCGTTGAACGGGGGCCCCCAACGATCTACAATGAGCAGTTCTTC. As protein: CSVERGPPTIYNEQFF.

This clonotype was seen ten or more times. The chain carries TRBV20-1 and TRBJ2-3; 13 bases agree with TRBD2. This CDR3 is built from 14 residues. CDR1 is DFQATT, CDR2 SNEGSKA, per germline (reference sequence). CDR3 in DNA: TGCAGGGGGACTAGCGGGACTAGCACAGATACGCAGTATTTT. It specifies CRGTSGTSTDTQYF.

In its sample, this clonotype was seen a few times. The chain links TRBV5-6 to TRBJ2-1, with 7 bases identical to TRBD2. V shed 4 bases and J 2 bases; nucleotides not matched to a gene: 12. CDR1 and CDR2 (germline): SGHDT, YYEEEE. The CDR3 runs 17 residues. CDR3 sequence: CASSPRGGSGPYNEQFF. The CDR3 nucleotides are TGTGCCAGCAGCCCCCGGGGCGGGAGTGGCCCCTACAATGAGCAGTTCTTC.

This clonotype was observed at least ten times. The rearrangement links TRBV5-1 to TRBJ2-6; maybe TRBD2 (5 bases). The germline V and J ends were trimmed by 7 bases and 0 bases, with 17 bases remaining between them. The CDR3 has 17 amino acids. Per the germline V gene, CDR1 is SGHRS and CDR2 is YFSETQ. CDR3 bases: TGCGCCAGCTCCGAGGGTTCCCTCGGCTCTGGGGCCAACGTCCTGACTTTC. The encoded protein is CASSEGSLGSGANVLTF.

This clonotype was counted many times. The chain has TRBV6-5 and TRBJ1-5; D is undetermined. Germline values: CDR1 MNHEY, CDR2 SVGAGI. Trimming stripped 2 bases from V and 10 bases from J, with 9 bases between. The CDR3 sequence is 12 residues long. The CDR3, as DNA: TGTGCCAGCAGTTACCCTCCCTACCCCCAGCATTTT. It encodes CASSYPPYPQHF.

The chain couples TRBV3-1 to TRBJ2-7, with a weak D call TRBD2 (6 bases). This CDR3 is 12 amino acids long. Trimming stripped 3 bases from V and 11 bases from J, with 14 bases between. Germline values: CDR1 LGHDT, CDR2 YNNKEL (reference sequence). CDR3 residues: CASSHGRSEEYF. CDR3 nucleotides: TGTGCCAGCAGCCATGGGAGGTCCGAAGAGTACTTC.

This clonotype was detected only a few times. The gene calls are TRBV20-1 and TRBJ2-7; the D gene is possibly TRBD1 (6 bases). The V end was cut by 7 bases, the J end by 6 bases, with 22 bases between. The CDR3 runs to 14 residues. Germline V gene lookup returns CDR1 DFQATT and CDR2 SNEGSKA (reference sequence). CDR3 in amino acids: CSVNSRQEGSEQYF. The CDR3 DNA sequence: TGCAGTGTTAATTCCCGACAGGAAGGTTCCGAGCAGTACTTC.

This clonotype was counted at least ten times. The genes are TRBV6-6 and TRBJ2-5; D is tentatively TRBD1 or TRBD2 (5 bases each). CDR3 length: 15 amino acids. Between the trimmed V and J ends, which lost 0 bases and 5 bases, there was a span of 13 bases. CDR1 is MNHNY, CDR2 SVGAGI, per germline (reference sequence). CDR3 region: CASSYSTGPTETQYF. In nucleotides, the CDR3 is TGTGCCAGCAGTTACTCGACGGGACCTACTGAGACCCAGTACTTC.

Turning to this clonotype: This may arise from a read error, as a much more abundant clone is one base away. The V and J genes are TRBV30 and TRBJ2-1; D remains ambiguous. V lost 2 bases and J lost 9, with 14 bases in between. CDR3 length equals 13 residues. CDR1 and CDR2 from the germline V gene are GTSNPN and SVGIG (reference sequence). In DNA, the CDR3 is TGTGCCTGGAGTCCACTGGGATCGGGTGAGCAGTTCTTC. Its translation is CAWSPLGSGEQFF.

This clonotype has just a few counts. The chain combines TRBV10-1 with TRBJ1-1; D gene unclear. This CDR3 spans 14 amino acids. The V gene lost 2 bases and the J gene lost 5 bases, with 12 bases spanning the gap. Germline-derived CDR1 and CDR2 are WNHNN and SYGVQD (reference sequence). The CDR3 bases are TGCGCCAGCAGTGAGAGTGCCGCGCGGACTGAAGCTTTCTTT. The encoded protein is CASSESAARTEAFF.

This clonotype was counted between two and nine times. A much larger clone sits a single nucleotide away, making a read error possible. This chain uses TRBV7-9 with TRBJ2-5; TRBD1 or TRBD2 may be the D gene (6 bases each). The V end lost 7 bases, the J end lost 5 bases, and 14 bases lay between the germline ends. CDR1 and CDR2 (germline): SEHNR, FQNEAQ (reference sequence). This CDR3 is 13 amino acids long. Here the CDR3 DNA reads TGTGCCAGCAAAGGAGGGGGGCTGGAGACCCAGTACTTC. Its protein is CASKGGGLETQYF.

This clonotype was seen a handful of times. This chain uses TRBV5-1 with TRBJ2-6, with TRBD1 as a possible D gene (6 bases). Germline-derived CDR1 and CDR2 are SGHRS and YFSETQ. Trimming stripped 4 bases from V and 3 bases from J, with 11 bases between. CDR3 size: 15 residues. In nucleotides, the CDR3 is TGCGCCAGCAGCCCCGGGACACGTGGGGCCAACGTCCTGACTTTC. It yields the protein CASSPGTRGANVLTF.